These 17 T cell receptor beta chains were all obtained from the same sample, sequenced in a study of blood T cell repertoires in COVID-19. The table came from immunoSEQ multiplex PCR; TCRdb's copy has only in-frame clones and leaves some out. The sample includes over 450,000 clones, roughly 89% of them seen just once. Source material: peripheral blood. The receptors here all came from a man between 18 and 29 years old with COVID-19, enrolled during active disease.

V gene TRBV4-1 combines with J gene TRBJ2-1; 12 bases match TRBD2. Trimming at V came to 0 bases and at J to 4 bases, leaving 4 bases not matched to a gene. CDR3 length: 17 amino acids. CDR1 MGHRA and CDR2 YSYEKL come from the germline V gene. CDR3 residues: CASSQDSTSGRYNEQFF. The CDR3 region has the DNA TGCGCCAGCAGCCAAGACTCAACTAGCGGGAGGTACAATGAGCAGTTCTTC.

The table lists this clone with a few counts. V is TRBV10-2 and J is TRBJ1-3; D is possibly TRBD1 (5 bases). The CDR3 runs 15 residues. CDR1 is WSHSY and CDR2 is SAAADI in the germline V gene. V lost 3 bases to trimming and J lost 2 bases, with 11 bases between them. The CDR3 spells CASSDRAGTGNTIYF. CDR3 in DNA: TGCGCCAGCAGTGACCGTGCAGGGACTGGAAACACCATATATTTT.

This chain joins TRBV19 and TRBJ1-5, with 8 bases identical to TRBD1. The junction had 12 bases not matched to a gene; V was cut back by 4 bases and J by 4 bases. The CDR3 extends over 17 amino acids. The germline V gene encodes CDR1 LNHDA and CDR2 SQIVND (reference sequence). CDR3 amino acids: CASSSQDRDRKNQPQHF. CDR3 DNA: TGTGCCAGTAGTAGCCAGGACAGGGATCGGAAAAATCAGCCCCAGCATTTT.

The V and J genes are TRBV4-2 and TRBJ2-4, with a possible D match to TRBD1 (6 bases). In germline, CDR1 is LGHNA, CDR2 YNFKEQ. The CDR3 loop spans 17 amino acids. V lost 4 bases to trimming and J lost 3 bases, with 19 bases between them. The DNA of the CDR3 is TGTGCCAGCAGCCTACCCGGGACAACCTTGGGCAAAAACATTCAGTACTTC. This sequence encodes CASSLPGTTLGKNIQYF.

The J gene is TRBJ2-2, the V gene TRBV9, with unresolved D. The CDR3 sequence is 16 residues long. The germline V gene encodes CDR1 SGDLS and CDR2 YYNGEE. The V end was cut by 4 bases, the J end by 3 bases, with 16 bases between. The CDR3 DNA reads as TGTGCCAGCAGCCCCAGGAATACCTTTGACACCGGGGAGCTGTTTTTT. Residues: CASSPRNTFDTGELFF.

The J gene is TRBJ1-3, the V gene TRBV3-1 (or the pseudogene TRBV3-2); 10 bases are shared with TRBD1. This CDR3 has 15 residues. CDR1 is LGHDT, CDR2 YNNKEL, per germline (reference sequence). The V gene end was trimmed by 4 bases and the J gene end by 5 bases; junction bases not matched to a gene: 5. DNA of the CDR3: TGTGCCAGCAGCCTGGGACAGGGGATAAGAAACACCATATATTTT. It is translated as CASSLGQGIRNTIYF.

This chain uses TRBV7-6 with TRBJ1-1, with TRBD1 as a possible D gene (5 bases). V gave up 1 base and J gave up 7 bases, with 10 bases separating them. The CDR3 sequence is 13 residues long. Germline CDR1 SGHVS, CDR2 FNYEAQ. The CDR3 nucleotides are TGTGCCAGCAGCTTAGGTAGGGGTGGTGAAGCTTTCTTT. Translating gives CASSLGRGGEAFF.

The chain couples TRBV29-1 to TRBJ2-2, with a weak D call TRBD1 (5 bases). The V gene lost 6 bases and the J gene lost 3 bases, with 14 bases spanning the gap. The CDR3 covers 14 residues. CDR1 and CDR2 from the germline V gene are SQVTM and ANQGSEA. CDR3 bases: TGCAGCGTAAGAGACAGAGTAGACACCGGGGAGCTGTTTTTT. It is translated as CSVRDRVDTGELFF.

V and J are TRBV29-1 and TRBJ1-1, with unresolved D. V shed 8 bases and J shed 0 bases, with 19 bases lying between them. The CDR3 length is 15 residues. The germline V gene has CDR1 SQVTM and CDR2 ANQGSEA. The CDR3 sequence is CSLNDRAGMNTEAFF. The CDR3 DNA is TGCAGCCTAAACGACCGCGCAGGAATGAACACTGAAGCTTTCTTT.

J is TRBJ2-7 and V is TRBV4-1, with TRBD1 matching 8 bases. This CDR3 contains 16 residues. The V and J ends lost 3 bases and 6 bases, in that order; junction bases with no gene match: 13. Germline values: CDR1 MGHRA, CDR2 YSYEKL. The CDR3 region is CASSQRHSQGAVEQYF. Here the CDR3 DNA reads TGCGCCAGCAGCCAGCGACATTCGCAGGGGGCTGTCGAGCAGTACTTC.

The CDR3 loop reads CASSWTTGLDYGYTF. The DNA for the CDR3 is TGTGCCAGCAGCTGGACGACAGGTTTGGACTATGGCTACACCTTC. The chain couples TRBV5-5 to TRBJ1-2; possibly TRBD1 for D (6 bases). The ends were cut back, 3 bases at V and 3 bases at J, with 15 bases in the middle. CDR1 SGHKS and CDR2 YYEKEE come from the germline V gene (reference sequence). This CDR3 is 15 amino acids long. Together with reference TRBV5-5 and TRBJ1-2, the CDR3 gives the full variable domain: DAGVTQSPTHLIKTRGQQVTLRCSPISGHKSVSWYQQVLGQGPQFIFQYYEKEERGRGNFPDRFSARQFPNYSSELNVNALLLGDSALYLCASSWTTGLDYGYTFGSGTRLTVV.

This clone was seen only a few times. The CDR3 reads CASSQDPGSYNSPLHF. CDR3 bases: TGCGCCAGCAGCCAAGACCCGGGATCCTATAATTCACCCCTCCACTTT. The rearrangement links TRBV4-1 to TRBJ1-6; D uncertain. There are 16 residues in the CDR3. The V gene's germline CDR1 is MGHRA and CDR2 YSYEKL. Trimming pared 0 bases from V and 1 base from J, leaving 7 bases between.

V and J are TRBV10-3 and TRBJ2-7, with 7 bases fitting TRBD2. CDR1 is ENHRY, CDR2 SYGVKD, per germline. This CDR3 has 12 amino acids. Germline trimming cut 6 bases from V and 1 base from J; bases unmatched to any gene: 0. CDR3 loop: CAIRRESYEQYF. CDR3 nucleotide sequence: TGTGCCATCAGGCGGGAGTCCTACGAGCAGTACTTC.

This clone was seen a single time. Different DNA sequences within this sample yield the same CDR3. The chain links TRBV9 to TRBJ2-3; the match to TRBD2 covers 8 bases. The CDR3 is made up of 16 amino acids. The germline V gene has CDR1 SGDLS and CDR2 YYNGEE. Trimming took 2 bases from V and 0 from J; bases not matched to a gene: 5. The CDR3 spells CASSVWRGGSTDTQYF. DNA for the CDR3: TGTGCCAGCAGCGTGTGGCGCGGGGGGAGCACAGATACGCAGTATTTT.

The chain couples TRBV6-6 to TRBJ1-1; 7 positions agree with TRBD1. CDR1 and CDR2 from the germline V gene are MNHNY and SVGAGI (reference sequence). With V trimmed by 6 bases and J by 3 bases, 7 bases remained unmatched. CDR3 size: 14 residues. CDR3 amino acids: CASSETGWDTEAFF. In DNA form, the CDR3 reads TGTGCCAGCAGCGAGACAGGGTGGGACACTGAAGCTTTCTTT.

The CDR3 DNA reads TGTGCCAGCAGCCAAACGGGGGAGCAGTTCTTC. As protein: CASSQTGEQFF. V gene TRBV3-1 (or the pseudogene TRBV3-2) combines with J gene TRBJ2-1; a possible D gene is TRBD2 (5 bases). CDR1 and CDR2 from the germline V gene are LGHDT and YNNKEL (reference sequence). V lost 2 bases and J 10 bases, leaving 6 bases between the germline ends. The CDR3 runs to 11 residues.

The chain links TRBV18 to TRBJ2-2; D possibly corresponds to TRBD2 (6 bases). Per germline, CDR1 KGHSH and CDR2 LQKENI. The CDR3 is 15 amino acids. V lost 10 bases and J 0 bases, leaving 15 bases between the germline ends. This chain's CDR3 is CATQTGTPNTGELFF. CDR3 nucleotide sequence: TGTGCCACCCAAACCGGGACTCCGAACACCGGGGAGCTGTTTTTT.